This passage covers 4 T cell receptor beta chains from one sample sequenced in a study of blood T cells in healthy people across ages. The use of a sample-barcoded 5' primer and a J-beta primer mix characterized a second PCR of roughly 6 to 11 cycles. One entry per CDR3 protein results from TCRdb running MiXCR on the 5' RACE reads. This table has around 1.5 million distinct CDR3 sequences, roughly 32% appearing once. The sequenced sample was blood. These TCRs come from a young woman in good health.

The chain recombines TRBV3-1 with TRBJ2-5, with D tentatively TRBD1 or TRBD2 (5 bases each). Germline V gene lookup returns CDR1 LGHDT and CDR2 YNNKEL (reference sequence). V was shortened by 4 bases and J by 5 bases, with 11 bases between the two germline ends. This CDR3 has 13 residues. CDR3 DNA: TGTGCCAGCAGCCCACACGAGGGGGAGACCCAGTACTTC. Its translation: CASSPHEGETQYF.

This clonotype was counted a few times. This chain links TRBV20-1 with TRBJ2-3; 8 nucleotides match TRBD2. Germline assignment: CDR1 DFQATT and CDR2 SNEGSKA (reference sequence). The CDR3 has 15 residues. V trimming: 6 bases; J trimming: 5 bases; junction bases outside the gene matches: 13. CDR3 coding DNA: TGCAGTGCCCCCGGGACTAGTATGTGGAGAGATACGCAGTATTTT. Its protein product is CSAPGTSMWRDTQYF.

The chain has TRBV20-1 and TRBJ2-3; 7 nucleotides align to TRBD1. This CDR3 spans 13 amino acids. Germline V gene sequence: CDR1 DFQATT, CDR2 SNEGSKA (reference sequence). Trimming cost V 6 bases and J 1 base; bases outside gene matches: 4. CDR3 DNA sequence: TGCAGTGCCCTTGGGACAGGCACAGATACGCAGTATTTT. The encoded protein is CSALGTGTDTQYF.

The V call is TRBV4-1, the J call TRBJ2-5; D is uncertain. CDR1 MGHRA and CDR2 YSYEKL come from the germline V gene. V lost 3 bases and J lost 5, with 10 bases in between. There are 13 residues in the CDR3. The CDR3 here is CASSHLIAETQYF. As DNA, the CDR3 is TGCGCCAGCAGCCATCTGATAGCCGAGACCCAGTACTTC.